Listed here are 13 T cell receptor beta chains from one sample, sequenced in a study of identical twins. TCRdb passed the 5' RACE reads through MiXCR, listing each CDR3 protein once. The table records 200,000 to 300,000 distinct CDR3 sequences, about 10% of them present only once. What was sequenced was memory T cells sorted from blood. These receptors all come from a man aged 50-60 years in good health.

V usage is TRBV15 and J usage is TRBJ2-1; 7 bases align to TRBD2. Trimming at V came to 0 bases and at J to 10 bases, leaving 9 bases not matched to a gene. The germline V gene encodes CDR1 LNHNV and CDR2 YYDKDF (reference sequence). CDR3 length: 15 residues. CDR3 sequence: CATSRDRVVGGEQFF. The DNA for the CDR3 is TGTGCCACCAGCAGAGATCGGGTAGTCGGGGGGGAGCAGTTCTTC.

V gene TRBV14 combines with J gene TRBJ2-1, with D maybe TRBD1 (5 bases). Per the germline V gene, CDR1 is SGHDN and CDR2 is FVKESK. V lost 1 base and J 7 bases, leaving 17 bases between the germline ends. This CDR3 spans 16 amino acids. Written as DNA, the CDR3 is TGTGCCAGCAGCCAAGGTCTGGGGCTGCCCGGGAATGAGCAGTTCTTC. This gives the protein CASSQGLGLPGNEQFF.

This clonotype was counted at least ten times. The chain is built from TRBV29-1 and TRBJ2-4, with D perhaps matching TRBD2 (5 bases). Trimming pared 3 bases from V and 1 base from J, leaving 10 bases between. The germline V gene has CDR1 SQVTM and CDR2 ANQGSEA. The CDR3 loop spans 14 amino acids. Written as DNA, the CDR3 is TGCAGCGTTGATCCGGGGTACGCCAAAAACATTCAGTACTTC. This gives the protein CSVDPGYAKNIQYF. The whole variable domain, remainder taken from reference TRBV29-1 and TRBJ2-4, is SAVISQKPSRDICQRGTSLTIQCQVDSQVTMMFWYRQQPGQSLTLIATANQGSEATYESGFVIDKFPISRPNLTFSTLTVSNMSPEDSSIYLCSVDPGYAKNIQYFGAGTRLSVL.

This clonotype is categorized as medium-sized (0.01 to 0.1%). The rearrangement uses TRBV20-1 and TRBJ2-5; D not certain. CDR1 is DFQATT and CDR2 is SNEGSKA in the germline V gene (reference sequence). Trimming pared 0 bases from V and 4 bases from J, leaving 12 bases between. There are 14 residues in the CDR3. This CDR3 is CSARELDHPETQYF. The CDR3 DNA reads TGCAGTGCTAGAGAGCTGGACCACCCAGAGACCCAGTACTTC.

For this clonotype: This may be a read error: a much more frequent sequence differs by one nucleotide. The V and J genes are TRBV5-1 and TRBJ2-2; TRBD2 might be the D (6 bases). This CDR3 has 15 residues. Germline CDR1 is SGHRS and CDR2 is YFSETQ. V was clipped by 0 bases and J by 5 bases, with 11 bases between them. This CDR3 is CASSLGGMETGELFF. The CDR3 DNA reads as TGCGCCAGCAGCTTGGGCGGGATGGAGACCGGGGAGCTGTTTTTT.

V and J are TRBV6-1 and TRBJ2-7; D call uncertain. Trimming cost V 3 bases and J 2 bases, with 8 bases left between them. Germline lookup yields CDR1 MNHNS and CDR2 SASEGT. This CDR3 has 13 amino acids. The CDR3: CASSEVATYEQYF. DNA of the CDR3: TGTGCCAGCAGTGAGGTTGCGACCTACGAGCAGTACTTC.

This clonotype was observed at least ten times. The CDR3 is CASSLHGRGNQPQHF. CDR3 coding DNA: TGTGCCAGCAGTTTACACGGACGGGGCAATCAGCCCCAGCATTTT. V gene TRBV6-5 combines with J gene TRBJ1-5, with D unclear. Germline V CDR1 and CDR2: MNHEY, SVGAGI. The CDR3 spans 15 residues. Trimming removed 4 bases at V and 2 bases at J, with 12 bases between.

CDR3 in amino acids: CASSLEGGFHGYTF. DNA for the CDR3: TGCGCCAGCAGCTTGGAGGGGGGGTTCCACGGCTACACCTTC. The J gene is TRBJ1-2, the V gene TRBV5-1; TRBD1 is a possible D gene (6 bases). Germline V gene data show CDR1 as SGHRS and CDR2 as YFSETQ. Trimming pared 0 bases from V and 8 bases from J, leaving 14 bases between. There are 14 residues in the CDR3.

The rearrangement links TRBV7-2 to TRBJ1-3; D is ambiguous. Germline CDR1 reads SGHTA; CDR2 reads FQGNSA. With 1 base removed from V and 0 bases from J, the gap between germline ends came to 7 bases. The CDR3 has 15 residues. CDR3 amino acids: CASSLGLPSGNTIYF. CDR3 DNA: TGTGCCAGCAGCTTAGGACTGCCCTCTGGAAACACCATATATTTT.

This clonotype has ten or more counts. V gene TRBV6-1 combines with J gene TRBJ1-3; 8 positions agree with TRBD1. Losses at the gene ends were 5 bases for V and 1 base for J; bases not matched to a gene: 1. CDR1 and CDR2 (germline): MNHNS, SASEGT. There are 14 residues in the CDR3. DNA of the CDR3: TGTGCCAGCAGTCGGACAGGGTCTGGAAACACCATATATTTT. This encodes CASSRTGSGNTIYF.

This clonotype was found a few times. The genes are TRBV10-3 and TRBJ1-6; 9 bases fit TRBD1. After removal of 11 bases from V and 7 bases from J, the junction contained 6 bases not matched to a gene. This CDR3 region has 13 residues. Per the germline V gene, CDR1 is ENHRY and CDR2 is SYGVKD. CDR3 loop: CASRTGENSPLHF. In DNA, the CDR3 is TGTGCCTCGCGGACAGGGGAGAATTCACCCCTCCACTTT.

This clonotype was counted ten times or more. The V gene is TRBV5-1, the J gene TRBJ2-7; D remains unclear. Trimming shortened V by 1 base and J by 7 bases, and 12 bases separated the two germline ends. Germline CDR1 and CDR2: SGHRS and YFSETQ. This CDR3 is built from 13 residues. The CDR3 loop reads CASSLQSLGEQYF. CDR3 coding DNA: TGCGCCAGCAGCTTGCAATCTCTCGGAGAGCAGTACTTC.

Ten or more counts support this clonotype. The chain combines TRBV7-9 with TRBJ1-2, with 8 bases fitting TRBD1. Germline V gives CDR1 SEHNR, CDR2 FQNEAQ (reference sequence). V dropped 6 bases and J dropped 6; count of bases not matched to a gene: 9. The length of the CDR3 is 14 residues. In nucleotides, the CDR3 is TGTGCCAGCAGACATGGACAGGGCTACGATGGCTACACCTTC. Its protein product is CASRHGQGYDGYTF.